This T cell receptor beta chain was identified in a study of PD-1 blockade in mismatch repair-deficient tumors. Study information: Enrolled about 2013-2016, patients had progressing, pretreated mismatch repair-deficient cancers of about a dozen types.

A note on this clone: Its antigen is currently unknown.

TCRdb's copy holds only in-frame clones and misses some; the assay was immunoSEQ multiplex PCR. The profile shows 15,000 to 20,000 clones, roughly 83% of them singletons. The length of the CDR3 is 15 residues. Germline V lookup: CDR1 MNHNS, CDR2 SASEGT. V lost 7 bases and J lost 0, with 10 bases in between. Study results and limitations: Rapid post-treatment expansion, then contraction, generally preceding radiologic response, marked tumor-resident clones.

Every patient had mismatch repair deficiency by PCR or immunohistochemistry. The V call is TRBV6-1, the J call TRBJ2-6; a weak D match, TRBD1 (6 bases). This receptor was identified in an adult with mismatch repair-deficient cancer. Sequencing used PBMCs, obtained before pembrolizumab treatment. The CDR3 spells CASKEQGSGANVLTF. In nucleotides, the CDR3 is TGTGCCAGCAAAGAACAGGGCTCTGGGGCCAACGTCCTGACTTTC.